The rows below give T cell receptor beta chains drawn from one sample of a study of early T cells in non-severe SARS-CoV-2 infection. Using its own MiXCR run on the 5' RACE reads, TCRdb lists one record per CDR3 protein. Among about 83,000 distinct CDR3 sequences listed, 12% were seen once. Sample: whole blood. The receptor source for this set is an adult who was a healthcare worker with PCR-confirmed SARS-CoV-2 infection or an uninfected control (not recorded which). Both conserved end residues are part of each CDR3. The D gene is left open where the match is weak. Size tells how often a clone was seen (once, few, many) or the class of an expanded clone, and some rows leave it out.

CASSEDLGHVPYTF,TGTGCCAGCAGTGAAGATCTGGGACACGTGCCCTACACCTTC,TRBV2,TRBJ1-2,few,-
CASTPGNAETQYF,TGTGCCAGCACCCCGGGGAATGCAGAGACCCAGTACTTC,TRBV7-9,TRBJ2-5,-,-
CASSMLAGGRDTQYF,TGCGCCAGCAGCATGCTAGCGGGAGGGCGAGATACGCAGTATTTT,TRBV5-1,TRBJ2-3,many,TRBD2
CASSPALYEQYF,TGTGCCAGCTCCCCAGCCCTCTACGAGCAGTACTTC,TRBV6-1,TRBJ2-7,many,-
CASSFMDGEQFF,TGTGCCAGCAGTTTCATGGACGGTGAGCAGTTCTTC,TRBV6-2/TRBV6-3,TRBJ2-1,-,-
CAGSEWGGRTSYEQYF,TGTGCCGGCAGTGAATGGGGCGGGAGGACGTCCTACGAGCAGTACTTC,TRBV6-1,TRBJ2-7,-,TRBD2
CASSPIRVTDTQYF,TGTGCCAGCAGCCCCATCAGGGTCACAGATACGCAGTATTTT,TRBV7-2,TRBJ2-3,few,-
CASSLTLYEQYF,TGTGCCAGCAGCTTAACCCTCTACGAGCAGTACTTC,TRBV7-2,TRBJ2-7,many,-
CASSSSGRQETQYF,TGTGCCAGCAGCTCTAGCGGGCGCCAAGAGACCCAGTACTTC,TRBV12-3/TRBV12-4,TRBJ2-5,few,TRBD2
CAISEGGPETDTQYF,TGTGCCATCAGTGAGGGAGGCCCGGAGACAGATACGCAGTATTTT,TRBV10-3,TRBJ2-3,many,-
CASSLALGTNEQFF,TGCGCCAGCAGCTTGGCCCTCGGCACCAATGAGCAGTTCTTC,TRBV5-1,TRBJ2-1,once,-
CASDRGQETQYF,TGTGCCAGCGACAGGGGGCAAGAGACCCAGTACTTC,TRBV14,TRBJ2-5,-,TRBD1
CASSVGLAVNVGNEQFF,TGTGCCAGCAGCGTAGGGCTAGCGGTGAACGTGGGTAATGAGCAGTTCTTC,TRBV9,TRBJ2-1,-,TRBD2
CASRGTTSGTYEQYF,TGTGCCAGCAGGGGGACGACTAGCGGTACCTACGAGCAGTACTTC,TRBV6-2/TRBV6-3,TRBJ2-7,few,TRBD2
CASSLAETAGNTIYF,TGTGCCAGCAGCTTAGCGGAGACAGCTGGAAACACCATATATTTT,TRBV7-9,TRBJ1-3,-,-
CASSPHRGYEQYF,TGTGCCAGCAGTCCTCACAGGGGGTACGAGCAGTACTTC,TRBV12-3/TRBV12-4,TRBJ2-7,-,TRBD1
CASSAGGWPANEKLFF,TGTGCTAGCAGCGCCGGGGGTTGGCCAGCTAATGAAAAACTGTTTTTT,TRBV7-7,TRBJ1-4,-,-
CASSSANTGELFF,TGCGCCAGCAGCTCAGCGAACACCGGGGAGCTGTTTTTT,TRBV5-1,TRBJ2-2,few,-
CASSQSGSNTGELFF,TGCGCCAGCAGCCAATCAGGGTCGAACACCGGGGAGCTGTTTTTT,TRBV4-3,TRBJ2-2,few,-
CATSDPTGRGSTDTQYF,TGTGCCACCAGTGACCCGACGGGGCGGGGCAGCACAGATACGCAGTATTTT,TRBV24-1,TRBJ2-3,few,-
CASSLNPGTDTQYF,TGTGCCAGCAGCTTAAATCCTGGCACAGATACGCAGTATTTT,TRBV11-2,TRBJ2-3,-,-
CASSPRTSGSRYEQYF,TGTGCCAGCAGCCCCCGGACTAGCGGGAGTAGGTACGAGCAGTACTTC,TRBV9,TRBJ2-7,-,TRBD2
CASSSSGGPGELFF,TGTGCCAGCAGCTCCAGCGGGGGCCCCGGGGAGCTGTTTTTT,TRBV7-3,TRBJ2-2,few,TRBD2
CASSEGQRGTQQYF,TGTGCCAGCAGTGAAGGCCAGCGGGGGACTCAGCAGTACTTC,TRBV6-1,TRBJ2-7,few,TRBD2